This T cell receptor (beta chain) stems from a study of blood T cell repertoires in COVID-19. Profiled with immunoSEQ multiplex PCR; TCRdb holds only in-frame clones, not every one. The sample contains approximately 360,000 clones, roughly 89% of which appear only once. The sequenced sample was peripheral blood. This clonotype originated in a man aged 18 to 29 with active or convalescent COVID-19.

In nucleotides, the CDR3 is TGTGCCAGCAGCTCGAAACCACTGGGACAGGGCTTTGTAGCTTTCTTT. It encodes CASSSKPLGQGFVAFF. The chain has TRBV5-6 and TRBJ1-1; 9 bases map to TRBD1. CDR3 length: 16 residues. Trimming cost V 3 bases and J 10 bases; bases outside gene matches: 16. Germline CDR1 is SGHDT and CDR2 is YYEEEE.